What follows describes a single T cell receptor beta chain. Data came from immunoSEQ multiplex PCR; TCRdb stores just in-frame clones and leaves some out. Of about 120,000 clones listed, 75% to 95% are singletons. This entry is derived from a study of T cells after somatic rescue of genetic block. The CDR3 is 17 amino acids. Between the trimmed V and J ends, which lost 3 bases and 0 bases, there was a span of 14 bases. Germline assignment: CDR1 MNHNS and CDR2 SASEGT. The clonotype was recovered from a woman between 18 and 30 years old. Sequencing was carried out using peripheral blood mononuclear cells (PBMCs). This chain joins TRBV6-1 and TRBJ2-2; D gene ambiguous. The CDR3 spells CASSEKLAYANTGELFF. The CDR3 coding sequence is TGTGCCAGCAGTGAGAAGTTGGCATACGCGAACACCGGGGAGCTGTTTTTT.